The 22 T cell receptor beta chains given below trace back to one sample, sequenced in a study of blood T cell repertoires in COVID-19 (TCRdb year 2020). Library creation used the immunoSEQ multiplex PCR assay. In its TCRdb copy, this immuneACCESS table keeps in-frame sequences only and misses some clones. Where compared with another copy, unresolved V genes explain less than half of these, and the others have no known cause. Recorded for this sample are about 200,000 clones; 85% of them occurred a single time. Roughly a sixth of the sample rests with the top ten. Sequencing was carried out using PBMCs or T cells enriched from blood (not recorded which). All receptors come from a man aged 35-49 years who had recovered from COVID-19.

This clone was seen a few times. The chain carries TRBV9 and TRBJ2-2; TRBD2 matches 12 bases. The CDR3 runs to 18 residues. V dropped 0 bases and J dropped 1; count of bases not matched to a gene: 4. Germline CDR1 is SGDLS and CDR2 is YYNGEE. The chain's CDR3 is CASSVVGLAGLNTGELFF. The CDR3 coding sequence is TGTGCCAGCAGCGTAGTTGGACTAGCGGGATTGAACACCGGGGAGCTGTTTTTT.

J is TRBJ2-3 and V is TRBV2, with TRBD2 matching over 7 bases. The CDR3 covers 17 residues. The V gene end was trimmed by 2 bases and the J gene end by 5 bases; junction bases not matched to a gene: 13. Germline CDR1 reads SNHLY; CDR2 reads FYNNEI. CDR3 in amino acids: CASSELGVAGEGDTQYF. The CDR3 region has the DNA TGTGCCAGCAGTGAACTTGGAGTTGCGGGAGAGGGAGATACGCAGTATTTT.

The chain uses TRBV21-1 and TRBJ2-7; TRBD2, as called in the table, went unchecked against the DNA. TRBV21-1 is an annotated pseudogene. This CDR3 region has 16 residues. The CDR3 here is CASSKLGSGSPYEQYF. The CDR3 DNA reads as TGTGCCAGCAGCAAATTAGGCAGCGGGAGCCCCTACGAGCAGTACTTC.

This sequence joins TRBV11-3 and TRBJ1-2; possibly TRBD1 for D (5 bases). Germline assignment: CDR1 SGHNT and CDR2 YENEEA. This CDR3 contains 14 residues. With 5 bases removed from V and 0 bases from J, the gap between germline ends came to 10 bases. CDR3 region: CASSEGVSNYGYTF. The CDR3 region has the DNA TGTGCCAGCAGCGAAGGGGTATCTAACTATGGCTACACCTTC.

As to this clone: This sample also contains other DNA sequences that code for the same CDR3. The rearrangement uses TRBV18 and TRBJ1-5, with 9 nucleotides matching TRBD1. Germline loops: CDR1 KGHSH, CDR2 LQKENI. The CDR3 spans 14 residues. V shed 2 bases and J 4 bases; nucleotides not matched to a gene: 0. CDR3: CASSPGQGNQPQHF. For the CDR3, the DNA is TGTGCCAGCTCACCAGGACAGGGGAATCAGCCCCAGCATTTT. Full variable domain (remainder filled in from reference TRBV18 and TRBJ1-5): NAGVMQNPRHLVRRRGQEARLRCSPMKGHSHVYWYRQLPEEGLKFMVYLQKENIIDESGMPKERFSAEFPKEGPSILRIQQVVRGDSAAYFCASSPGQGNQPQHFGDGTRLSIL.

This chain links TRBV18 with TRBJ1-2; 8 bases map to TRBD1. The V gene end was trimmed by 3 bases and the J gene end by 3 bases; junction bases not matched to a gene: 3. Per germline, CDR1 KGHSH and CDR2 LQKENI. The CDR3 spans 14 residues. The chain's CDR3 is CASSPTTGDYGYTF. CDR3 sequence (DNA): TGTGCCAGCTCACCGACGACAGGGGACTATGGCTACACCTTC.

The chain has TRBV7-3 and TRBJ2-2, with 8 bases identical to TRBD1. J lost 4 bases, V lost 2 bases, and 6 bases had no gene match. The CDR3 sequence is 16 residues long. Germline lookup yields CDR1 SGHTA and CDR2 FQGTGA. CDR3 sequence reads: CASSLGPQGGTGELFF. The CDR3 nucleotides read TGTGCCAGCAGCTTAGGACCACAGGGGGGCACCGGGGAGCTGTTTTTT. Using reference TRBV7-3 and TRBJ2-2 for the parts outside the CDR3, the full variable domain is GAGVSQTPSNKVTEKGKYVELRCDPISGHTALYWYRQSLGQGPEFLIYFQGTGAADDSGLPNDRFFAVRPEGSVSTLKIQRTERGDSAVYLCASSLGPQGGTGELFFGEGSRLTVL.

The V and J genes are TRBV4-1 and TRBJ1-1, with TRBD1 matching 10 bases. The V and J ends lost 3 bases and 6 bases, in that order; junction bases with no gene match: 7. CDR3 size: 15 residues. Germline CDR1 is MGHRA and CDR2 is YSYEKL. The CDR3 region has the DNA TGCGCCAGCAGCCACCACGGACAGGGGGTTTCTGAAGCTTTCTTT. The encoded protein is CASSHHGQGVSEAFF.

This clone was found once. In DNA, the CDR3 is TGCGCCAGCAGCCGATATTCAGGGTACAATGAGCAGTTCTTC. Amino acid sequence: CASSRYSGYNEQFF. The chain employs TRBV5-1 and TRBJ2-1, with a possible D match to TRBD1 (5 bases). Germline CDR1 reads SGHRS; CDR2 reads YFSETQ. The ends were cut back, 4 bases at V and 4 bases at J, with 12 bases in the middle. The CDR3 sequence is 14 residues long.

This clone was detected only once. The V and J genes are TRBV19 and TRBJ2-1; maybe TRBD2 (6 bases). This CDR3 contains 16 residues. Germline-derived CDR1 and CDR2 are LNHDA and SQIVND (reference sequence). Trimming stripped 3 bases from V and 2 bases from J, with 14 bases between. CDR3 DNA sequence: TGTGCCAGTAGTATTTTGGACGGGAGCCCCTACAATGAGCAGTTCTTC. Protein: CASSILDGSPYNEQFF.

The chain couples TRBV5-1 to TRBJ2-7; 7 nucleotides match TRBD2. This CDR3 has 15 residues. Germline CDR1 and CDR2: SGHRS and YFSETQ. The V gene end was trimmed by 1 base and the J gene end by 5 bases; junction bases not matched to a gene: 9. The CDR3 nucleotides are TGCGCCAGCAGCTTGTATCGCGGGAGAAACGACGAGCAGTACTTC. This codes for CASSLYRGRNDEQYF.

V gene TRBV7-2 combines with J gene TRBJ2-7; 9 nucleotides line up with TRBD2. The CDR3 has 15 residues. Trimming took 1 base from V and 1 from J; bases not matched to a gene: 2. The V gene's germline CDR1 is SGHTA and CDR2 FQGNSA. The CDR3 spells CASSLGGLASYEQYF. In DNA, the CDR3 is TGTGCCAGCAGCTTAGGGGGACTAGCATCCTACGAGCAGTACTTC. Full variable domain (missing parts from reference TRBV7-2 and TRBJ2-7): GAGVSQSPSNKVTEKGKDVELRCDPISGHTALYWYRQSLGQGLEFLIYFQGNSAPDKSGLPSDRFSAERTGGSVSTLTIQRTQQEDSAVYLCASSLGGLASYEQYFGPGTRLTVT.

The chain is built from TRBV4-3 and TRBJ2-7, with 9 bases that match TRBD1. After removal of 0 bases from V and 4 bases from J, the junction contained 16 bases not matched to a gene. The CDR3 length is 19 residues. The germline CDR1 and CDR2 sequences are LGHNA and YSLEER. Here the CDR3 reads CASSQDWGQGRPTSYEQYF. The CDR3 nucleotides read TGCGCCAGCAGCCAAGATTGGGGACAGGGCCGGCCCACTAGTTACGAGCAGTACTTC.

The chain uses TRBV5-1 and TRBJ2-1; 8 bases align to TRBD2. With V trimmed by 0 bases and J by 3 bases, 2 bases remained unmatched. The CDR3 covers 15 residues. The germline V gene has CDR1 SGHRS and CDR2 YFSETQ. CDR3 nucleotides: TGCGCCAGCAGCTTGGTAAGCGGGGGCTACAATGAGCAGTTCTTC. Translating it yields CASSLVSGGYNEQFF.

The V gene is TRBV7-2, the J gene TRBJ2-1; D is ambiguous. With 5 bases removed from V and 7 bases from J, the gap between germline ends came to 15 bases. The V gene's germline CDR1 is SGHTA and CDR2 FQGNSA. The length of the CDR3 is 14 residues. CDR3 sequence: CASSPPWARNEQFF. CDR3 sequence (DNA): TGTGCCAGCAGCCCCCCTTGGGCGAGAAATGAGCAGTTCTTC.

The chain links TRBV10-3 to TRBJ1-1, with 9 bases lining up with TRBD1. This CDR3 contains 15 residues. Germline values: CDR1 ENHRY, CDR2 SYGVKD. The J segment lost 0 bases and the V segment lost 2 bases, leaving 1 base of the junction unmatched. The CDR3 loop reads CAISEGTGLNTEAFF. The CDR3, as DNA: TGTGCCATCAGTGAGGGGACAGGGCTGAACACTGAAGCTTTCTTT.

This chain joins TRBV15 and TRBJ2-3; D possibly corresponds to TRBD2 (6 bases). The V end was cut by 3 bases, the J end by 0 bases, with 13 bases between. CDR1 and CDR2 (germline): LNHNV, YYDKDF (reference sequence). The CDR3 runs 16 residues. The DNA of the CDR3 is TGTGCCACCAGCAGCAAAGGACTATTTAGCACAGATACGCAGTATTTT. It is translated as CATSSKGLFSTDTQYF.

The V gene is TRBV19, the J gene TRBJ1-2, with 7 bases aligning to TRBD1. This CDR3 region has 14 residues. The ends lost 7 bases at V and 0 bases at J; junction bases unmatched: 5. CDR1 and CDR2 (germline): LNHDA, SQIVND (reference sequence). CDR3: CASTGGDSNYGYTF. The DNA of the CDR3 is TGTGCCAGTACAGGGGGTGATTCTAACTATGGCTACACCTTC.

In this sample, this clone turned up a few times. V and J are TRBV6-5 and TRBJ2-7, with TRBD2 matching 9 bases. Trimming at V came to 4 bases and at J to 2 bases, leaving 6 bases not matched to a gene. Per the germline V gene, CDR1 is MNHEY and CDR2 is SVGAGI. The CDR3 consists of 15 residues. The DNA of the CDR3 is TGTGCCAGCAGTTTAGCGGGAGTAGGTGCCTACGAGCAGTACTTC. Translated: CASSLAGVGAYEQYF.

The rearrangement links TRBV5-4 to TRBJ2-1, with a tentative D call TRBD2 (6 bases). V was shortened by 6 bases and J by 6 bases, with 16 bases between the two germline ends. CDR1 and CDR2 from the germline V gene are SGHNT and YYREEE (reference sequence). CDR3 length equals 14 residues. CDR3 coding DNA: TGTGCCAGCACCCCACGCGAGGGAGGCAATGAGCAGTTCTTC. Its translation is CASTPREGGNEQFF.

The gene calls are TRBV6-5 and TRBJ1-1; D possibly corresponds to TRBD1 (5 bases). The CDR3 totals 14 residues. Germline V gene data show CDR1 as MNHEY and CDR2 as SVGAGI. Trimming took 2 bases from V and 2 from J, leaving 9 bases between them. CDR3 nucleotide sequence: TGTGCCAGCAGTTACGCTACAGGAAACACTGAAGCTTTCTTT. It encodes CASSYATGNTEAFF.

This CDR3 is CASSLDPRDRELVKNIQYF. In nucleotides, the CDR3 is TGCGCCAGCAGCTTGGATCCTCGGGACAGGGAGTTGGTCAAAAACATTCAGTACTTC. This chain joins TRBV5-1 and TRBJ2-4, with 9 bases matching TRBD1. The germline V gene encodes CDR1 SGHRS and CDR2 YFSETQ. J gave up 3 bases and V 0 bases, and 13 bases lay outside the gene matches. The CDR3 length is 19 residues. Filled out from reference TRBV5-1 and TRBJ2-4, the complete variable domain reads KAGVTQTPRYLIKTRGQQVTLSCSPISGHRSVSWYQQTPGQGLQFLFEYFSETQRNKGNFPGRFSGRQFSNSRSEMNVSTLELGDSALYLCASSLDPRDRELVKNIQYFGAGTRLSVL.